Below are 25 T cell receptor beta chains sequenced from a single sample in a study of PD-1 blockade in classical Hodgkin lymphoma. Relapse after autologous stem cell transplantation occurred in every patient, and brentuximab vedotin exposure varied. Produced via immunoSEQ multiplex PCR; TCRdb's table is partial and in-frame only. The data show roughly 10,000 clones, about 75% seen once. The sample was peripheral blood mononuclear cells (PBMCs), taken at baseline. These receptor sequences come from a human donor with classical Hodgkin lymphoma.

This chain connects TRBV6-5 to TRBJ1-4, with D unclear. V was cut by 2 bases and J by 5 bases, with 12 bases left in between. Germline assignment: CDR1 MNHEY and CDR2 SVGAGI. The CDR3 contains 15 residues. The CDR3 sequence is CASSYSGVENEKLFF. CDR3 nucleotide sequence: TGTGCCAGCAGTTACAGCGGGGTGGAGAATGAAAAACTGTTTTTT.

This chain joins TRBV7-9 and TRBJ2-7, with D tentatively TRBD1 (6 bases). V was shortened by 5 bases and J by 2 bases, with 19 bases between the two germline ends. The CDR3 is 16 residues long. Germline V lookup: CDR1 SEHNR, CDR2 FQNEAQ (reference sequence). CDR3 sequence reads: CASSLRTGNGPYEQYF. Here the CDR3 DNA reads TGTGCCAGCAGCCTCCGCACAGGGAATGGGCCCTACGAGCAGTACTTC.

V and J are TRBV7-9 and TRBJ2-5; 11 positions agree with TRBD2. From germline, CDR1 is SEHNR and CDR2 FQNEAQ (reference sequence). Trimming at V came to 6 bases and at J to 5 bases, leaving 14 bases not matched to a gene. The CDR3 is made up of 17 amino acids. Here the CDR3 reads CASSSNSGRAPSETQYF. The CDR3 DNA sequence: TGTGCCAGCAGTTCCAATAGCGGGAGGGCCCCTTCGGAGACCCAGTACTTC.

The V and J genes are TRBV6-6 and TRBJ2-1; 7 bases match TRBD2. Germline V CDR1 and CDR2: MNHNY, SVGAGI (reference sequence). The V gene end was trimmed by 7 bases and the J gene end by 9 bases; junction bases not matched to a gene: 9. The CDR3 contains 13 residues. CDR3 residues: CASTVLARGEQFF. The DNA for the CDR3 is TGTGCCAGCACCGTACTAGCGCGGGGTGAGCAGTTCTTC.

V gene TRBV5-4 combines with J gene TRBJ2-3; no definite D call. The V end lost 2 bases, the J end lost 4 bases, and 8 bases lay between the germline ends. Germline CDR1 SGHNT, CDR2 YYREEE (reference sequence). The CDR3 length is 13 residues. The CDR3 DNA reads TGTGCCAGCAGCTTTCGGCTATCAGATACGCAGTATTTT. It codes for CASSFRLSDTQYF.

This chain joins TRBV29-1 and TRBJ1-2; 7 bases are a match to TRBD1. Per the germline V gene, CDR1 is SQVTM and CDR2 is ANQGSEA. There are 14 residues in the CDR3. The V and J ends lost 4 bases and 3 bases, in that order; junction bases with no gene match: 8. The CDR3, as DNA: TGCAGCGTTGTCCCCAGGGGGGGAGACTATGGCTACACCTTC. It translates to CSVVPRGGDYGYTF.

The V and J genes are TRBV18 and TRBJ1-6; D is unclear. The V end lost 3 bases, the J end lost 5 bases, and 8 bases lay between the germline ends. The germline CDR1 and CDR2 sequences are KGHSH and LQKENI. The CDR3 length is 14 residues. This CDR3 is CASSPQADNSPLHF. CDR3 nucleotides: TGTGCCAGCTCACCGCAGGCGGATAATTCACCCCTCCACTTT.

The chain joins TRBV7-8 to TRBJ1-2; D ambiguous. V lost 1 base and J 5 bases, leaving 8 bases between the germline ends. The CDR3 spans 13 residues. Germline V lookup: CDR1 SGHVS, CDR2 FQNEAQ. The CDR3 coding sequence is TGTGCCAGCAGCTTAGTGTCCGGGTATGGCTACACCTTC. It is translated as CASSLVSGYGYTF.

The J gene is TRBJ1-5, the V gene TRBV27; 9 nucleotides align to TRBD1. This CDR3 comprises 18 residues. CDR1 is MNHEY and CDR2 is SMNVEV in the germline V gene (reference sequence). V shed 5 bases and J 0 bases; nucleotides not matched to a gene: 11. CDR3 in amino acids: CASSKWDREVFSNQPQHF. The CDR3 DNA sequence: TGTGCCAGCAGTAAGTGGGACAGGGAGGTATTTAGCAATCAGCCCCAGCATTTT.

The chain recombines TRBV5-1 with TRBJ1-1; possible D gene TRBD1, 6 bases. The V gene lost 3 bases and the J gene lost 2 bases, with 11 bases spanning the gap. CDR1 SGHRS and CDR2 YFSETQ come from the germline V gene. The CDR3 contains 14 residues. The CDR3 nucleotides read TGCGCCAGCAGCTCGGGACACCCTAACACTGAAGCTTTCTTT. It translates to CASSSGHPNTEAFF.

The V and J genes are TRBV4-2 and TRBJ2-7; D not resolved. The V end lost 0 bases, the J end lost 6 bases, and 12 bases lay between the germline ends. This CDR3 is 14 amino acids long. Germline-derived CDR1 and CDR2 are LGHNA and YNFKEQ. The CDR3 reads CASSQEFAAAEQYF. The CDR3 DNA reads as TGTGCCAGCAGCCAAGAGTTTGCGGCGGCCGAGCAGTACTTC.

This rearrangement joins TRBV6-1 to TRBJ1-4; TRBD1 agrees at 7 bases. This CDR3 spans 17 amino acids. CDR1 is MNHNS, CDR2 SASEGT, per germline. The junction had 9 bases not matched to a gene; V was cut back by 0 bases and J by 5 bases. CDR3 sequence: CASSEAMFSTGNEKLFF. As DNA, the CDR3 is TGTGCCAGCAGTGAAGCGATGTTTTCGACAGGGAATGAAAAACTGTTTTTT.

The CDR3 nucleotides read TGTGCCAGCAGCCGGAGCAGGGGGTATTCTGAAGCTTTCTTT. Protein product: CASSRSRGYSEAFF. V and J are TRBV5-4 and TRBJ1-1; the match to TRBD1 covers 7 bases. Germline CDR1 is SGHNT and CDR2 is YYREEE (reference sequence). The CDR3 has 14 amino acids. V shed 4 bases and J 6 bases; nucleotides not matched to a gene: 9.

This sequence joins TRBV2 and TRBJ2-7, with 12 bases that match TRBD2. This CDR3 spans 18 amino acids. After removal of 4 bases from V and 4 bases from J, the junction contained 14 bases not matched to a gene. CDR1 and CDR2 (germline): SNHLY, FYNNEI. CDR3: CASSADAPGLAGSYEQYF. The CDR3 DNA is TGTGCCAGCAGTGCTGATGCCCCTGGACTAGCGGGAAGTTACGAGCAGTACTTC.

V usage is TRBV20-1 and J usage is TRBJ2-3, with D unclear. Trimming cost V 1 base and J 4 bases, with 3 bases left between them. The germline CDR1 and CDR2 sequences are DFQATT and SNEGSKA (reference sequence). The CDR3 has 11 amino acids. DNA for the CDR3: TGCAGTGCTAGAGTGGCAGATACGCAGTATTTT. Residues: CSARVADTQYF.

This chain's CDR3 is CASSSQVYEQFF. The CDR3 DNA sequence: TGTGCCAGCAGCTCTCAGGTTTATGAGCAGTTCTTC. This chain links TRBV11-1 with TRBJ2-1; D uncertain. The V end was cut by 4 bases, the J end by 8 bases, with 9 bases between. The CDR3 consists of 12 residues. Germline CDR1 reads SGHAT; CDR2 reads FQDESV (reference sequence).

The CDR3 here is CASSRIDGTASSGNTIYF. For the CDR3, the DNA is TGCGCCAGCAGCCGAATAGACGGGACAGCGAGCTCTGGAAACACCATATATTTT. V is TRBV4-1 and J is TRBJ1-3, with 7 bases fitting TRBD1. V shed 4 bases and J 0 bases; nucleotides not matched to a gene: 12. From germline, CDR1 is MGHRA and CDR2 YSYEKL. The CDR3 extends over 18 amino acids.

V is TRBV5-6 and J is TRBJ2-7; D unclear. Germline V gives CDR1 SGHDT, CDR2 YYEEEE. The CDR3 covers 14 residues. V was pared by 0 bases and J by 3 bases, with 10 bases between. The CDR3 region is CASSLVGEVYEQYF. The CDR3 DNA reads TGTGCCAGCAGCTTGGTGGGTGAGGTCTACGAGCAGTACTTC. The full variable domain, completed using reference TRBV5-6 and TRBJ2-7, is DAGVTQSPTHLIKTRGQQVTLRCSPKSGHDTVSWYQQALGQGPQFIFQYYEEEERQRGNFPDRFSGHQFPNYSSELNVNALLLGDSALYLCASSLVGEVYEQYFGPGTRLTVT.

This clone was counted between two and nine times. The chain is built from TRBV6-1 and TRBJ2-7; no clear D. Trimming removed 0 bases at V and 3 bases at J, with 9 bases between. Germline values: CDR1 MNHNS, CDR2 SASEGT. The CDR3 runs to 14 residues. The CDR3 region has the DNA TGTGCCAGCAGTGAAGCTGCCGGGTACTACGAGCAGTACTTC. It translates to CASSEAAGYYEQYF.

The V gene is TRBV11-2, the J gene TRBJ2-3, with D possibly being TRBD2 (5 bases). The germline gives CDR1 SGHAT, CDR2 FQNNGV. The CDR3 covers 16 residues. V lost 2 bases and J 3 bases, leaving 15 bases between the germline ends. As DNA, the CDR3 is TGTGCCAGCAGCTTACTCTCTGGGAGTGGGACAGATACGCAGTATTTT. As protein: CASSLLSGSGTDTQYF.

The chain recombines TRBV5-1 with TRBJ1-2; 7 nucleotides match TRBD1. The V gene's germline CDR1 is SGHRS and CDR2 YFSETQ. J was trimmed by 0 bases and V by 0 bases; bases with no gene match: 8. This CDR3 is built from 17 residues. The CDR3 sequence is CASSLANAGQTNYGYTF. CDR3 DNA: TGCGCCAGCAGCTTGGCCAACGCGGGACAGACTAACTATGGCTACACCTTC.

The V call is TRBV6-5, the J call TRBJ2-3; D is unresolved. The germline V and J ends were trimmed by 0 bases and 4 bases, with 11 bases remaining between them. This CDR3 comprises 15 residues. Germline V CDR1 and CDR2: MNHEY, SVGAGI. In nucleotides, the CDR3 is TGTGCCAGCAGTTACTCTTCTAGGTGGCCAGATACGCAGTATTTT. It specifies CASSYSSRWPDTQYF.

J is TRBJ2-7 and V is TRBV2; D could derive from TRBD1 or TRBD2 (5 bases each). Between the trimmed V and J ends, which lost 8 bases and 6 bases, there was a span of 14 bases. Germline V gene sequence: CDR1 SNHLY, CDR2 FYNNEI. There are 12 residues in the CDR3. Here the CDR3 DNA reads TGTGCCAGCGGGGGACGCCGGACCGAGCAGTACTTC. Translated: CASGGRRTEQYF. Full variable domain (outside the CDR3, taken from reference TRBV2 and TRBJ2-7): EPEVTQTPSHQVTQMGQEVILRCVPISNHLYFYWYRQILGQKVEFLVSFYNNEISEKSEIFDDQFSVERPDGSNFTLKIRSTKLEDSAMYFCASGGRRTEQYFGPGTRLTVT.

This clone has a handful of counts. The chain combines TRBV7-2 with TRBJ2-1; no firm D call. CDR3 size: 12 residues. The germline gives CDR1 SGHTA, CDR2 FQGNSA. V was shortened by 3 bases and J by 8 bases, with 8 bases between the two germline ends. DNA for the CDR3: TGTGCCAGCAGCTTGATGCGGTATGAGCAGTTCTTC. It translates to CASSLMRYEQFF.

There are a few counts of this clone. V gene TRBV2 combines with J gene TRBJ1-2; D is perhaps TRBD1 (5 bases). The CDR3 contains 14 residues. Germline values: CDR1 SNHLY, CDR2 FYNNEI. Trimming left V 4 bases short and J 4 bases short, with 13 bases between. The CDR3 nucleotides are TGTGCCAGCAGTGGCGACAGCCCGGGCTATGGCTACACCTTC. Translating it yields CASSGDSPGYGYTF.